This entry concerns a single TCR beta chain. Each CDR3 protein gets one entry after TCRdb re-called the RT-PCR reads with MiXCR. The sample carries a few hundred thousand distinct CDR3 sequences, about 37% recorded once. This record comes from a study of patients and donors after allogeneic stem cell transplantation. V dropped 1 base and J dropped 0 bases, with 9 bases sitting between them. The CDR3 runs to 15 residues. In germline, CDR1 is SGHDN, CDR2 FVKESK. The chain employs TRBV14 and TRBJ1-1; tentatively, D is TRBD1 (5 bases). The sequencing input was blood, either unsorted or a sorted T cell fraction (not recorded which). The TCR comes from a human donor who was either an allogeneic HSCT recipient or a stem cell or donor lymphocyte infusion donor (not recorded which). It is not recorded whose cells these are; they may come from a transplant donor. The CDR3 DNA is TGTGCCAGCAGCCAAGTACGAGGGGTGAACACTGAAGCTTTCTTT. Protein: CASSQVRGVNTEAFF.